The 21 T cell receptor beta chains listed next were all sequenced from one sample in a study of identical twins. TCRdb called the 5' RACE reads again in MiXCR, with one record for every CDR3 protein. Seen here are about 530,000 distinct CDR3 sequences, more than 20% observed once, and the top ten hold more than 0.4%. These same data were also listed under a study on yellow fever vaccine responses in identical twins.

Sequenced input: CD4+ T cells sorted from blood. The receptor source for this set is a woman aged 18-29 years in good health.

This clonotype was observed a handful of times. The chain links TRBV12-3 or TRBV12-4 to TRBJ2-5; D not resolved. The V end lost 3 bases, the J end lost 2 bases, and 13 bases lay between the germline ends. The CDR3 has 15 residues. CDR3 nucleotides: TGTGCCAGCAGTTTTTCGGGCCACCCGCAAGAGACCCAGTACTTC. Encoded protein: CASSFSGHPQETQYF.

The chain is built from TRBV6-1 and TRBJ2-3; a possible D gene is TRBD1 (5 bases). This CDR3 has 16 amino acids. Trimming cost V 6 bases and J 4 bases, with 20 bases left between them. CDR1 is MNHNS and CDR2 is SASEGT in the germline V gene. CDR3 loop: CASRRRRGQAADTQYF. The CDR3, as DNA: TGTGCCAGCAGACGCCGAAGGGGCCAAGCCGCAGATACGCAGTATTTT.

CDR3 nucleotide sequence: TGCGCCAGCAGTGAGTCGCCCGGAAACCAAGAGACCCAGTACTTC. Translation: CASSESPGNQETQYF. The V and J genes are TRBV10-1 and TRBJ2-5, with D hard to call. V was pared by 0 bases and J by 0 bases, with 8 bases between. This CDR3 comprises 15 residues. Per the germline V gene, CDR1 is WNHNN and CDR2 is SYGVQD (reference sequence).

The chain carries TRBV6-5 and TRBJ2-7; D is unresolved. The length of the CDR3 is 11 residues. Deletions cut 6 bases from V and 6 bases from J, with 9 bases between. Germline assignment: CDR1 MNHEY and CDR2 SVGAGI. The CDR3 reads CASSHLGEQYF. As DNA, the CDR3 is TGTGCCAGCAGCCACCTTGGCGAGCAGTACTTC.

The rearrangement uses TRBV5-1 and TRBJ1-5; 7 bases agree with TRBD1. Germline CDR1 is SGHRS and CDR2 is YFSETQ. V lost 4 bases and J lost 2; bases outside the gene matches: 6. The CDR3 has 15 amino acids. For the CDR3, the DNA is TGCGCCAGCAGCCCAGGGGGTAGGGGCAATCAGCCCCAGCATTTT. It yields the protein CASSPGGRGNQPQHF.

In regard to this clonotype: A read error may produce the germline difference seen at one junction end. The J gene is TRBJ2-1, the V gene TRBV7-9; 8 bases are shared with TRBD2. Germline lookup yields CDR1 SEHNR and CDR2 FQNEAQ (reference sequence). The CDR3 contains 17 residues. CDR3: CASRLGPSGSSYNEQFF. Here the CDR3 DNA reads TGTGCCAGCAGGTTAGGCCCAAGCGGGAGCTCCTACAATGAGCAGTTCTTC.

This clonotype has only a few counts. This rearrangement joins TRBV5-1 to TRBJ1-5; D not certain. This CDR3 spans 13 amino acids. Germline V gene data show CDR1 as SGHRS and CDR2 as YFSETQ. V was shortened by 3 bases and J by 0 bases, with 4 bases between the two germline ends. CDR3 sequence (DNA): TGCGCCAGCAGCTCAGGTAGCAATCAGCCCCAGCATTTT. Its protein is CASSSGSNQPQHF.

As DNA, the CDR3 is TGTGCCAGCAGCCAAGGTGGCCCGGGGACTAGCGATAATACGCAGTATTTT. Its translation is CASSQGGPGTSDNTQYF. The chain uses TRBV4-2 and TRBJ2-3, with 10 bases identical to TRBD2. The trim removed 1 base at V and 7 bases at J, leaving 11 bases unmatched. Germline V gene lookup returns CDR1 LGHNA and CDR2 YNFKEQ. CDR3 length: 17 residues.

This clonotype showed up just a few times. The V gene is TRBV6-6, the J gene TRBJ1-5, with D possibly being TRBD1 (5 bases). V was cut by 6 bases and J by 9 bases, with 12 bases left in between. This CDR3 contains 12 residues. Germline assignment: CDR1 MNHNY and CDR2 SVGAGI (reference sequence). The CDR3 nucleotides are TGTGCCAGCAGGGGGGGGAGTGCGCCCCAGCATTTT. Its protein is CASRGGSAPQHF.

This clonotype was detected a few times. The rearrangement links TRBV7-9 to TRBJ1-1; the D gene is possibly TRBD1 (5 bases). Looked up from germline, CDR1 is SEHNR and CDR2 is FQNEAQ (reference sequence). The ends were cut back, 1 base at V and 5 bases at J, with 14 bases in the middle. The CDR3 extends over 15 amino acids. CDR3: CASSLGSGRETEAFF. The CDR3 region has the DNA TGTGCCAGCAGCTTAGGATCGGGCAGGGAAACTGAAGCTTTCTTT.

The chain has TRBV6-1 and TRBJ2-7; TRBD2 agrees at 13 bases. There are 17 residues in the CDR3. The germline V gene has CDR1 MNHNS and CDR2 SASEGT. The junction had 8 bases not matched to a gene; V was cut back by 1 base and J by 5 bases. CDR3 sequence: CASSEEGLAGPSDEQYF. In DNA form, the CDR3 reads TGTGCCAGCAGTGAAGAGGGACTAGCGGGGCCGTCGGACGAGCAGTACTTC.

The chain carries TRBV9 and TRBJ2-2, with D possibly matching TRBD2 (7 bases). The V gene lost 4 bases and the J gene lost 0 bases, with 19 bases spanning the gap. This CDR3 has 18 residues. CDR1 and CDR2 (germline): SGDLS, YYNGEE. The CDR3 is CASSPRGPSGANTGELFF. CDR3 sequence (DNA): TGTGCCAGCAGCCCCAGGGGACCTAGCGGAGCGAACACCGGGGAGCTGTTTTTT.

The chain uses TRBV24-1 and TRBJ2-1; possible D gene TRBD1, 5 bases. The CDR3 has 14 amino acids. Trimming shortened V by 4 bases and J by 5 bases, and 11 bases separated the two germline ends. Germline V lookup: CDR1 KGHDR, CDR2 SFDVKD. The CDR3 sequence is CATSDWKGNNEQFF. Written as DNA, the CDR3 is TGTGCCACCAGTGACTGGAAGGGGAACAATGAGCAGTTCTTC.

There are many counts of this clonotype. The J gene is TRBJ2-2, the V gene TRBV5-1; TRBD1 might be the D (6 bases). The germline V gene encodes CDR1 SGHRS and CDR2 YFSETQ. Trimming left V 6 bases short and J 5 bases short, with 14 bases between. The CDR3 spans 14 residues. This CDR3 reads CASKPDSPTGELFF. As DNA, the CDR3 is TGCGCCAGCAAACCGGACAGTCCAACCGGGGAGCTGTTTTTT.

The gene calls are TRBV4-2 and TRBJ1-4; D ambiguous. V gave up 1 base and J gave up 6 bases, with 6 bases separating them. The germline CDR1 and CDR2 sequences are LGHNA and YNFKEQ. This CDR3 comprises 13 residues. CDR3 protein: CASSQAADEKLFF. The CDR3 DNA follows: TGTGCCAGCAGCCAAGCAGCTGATGAAAAACTGTTTTTT.

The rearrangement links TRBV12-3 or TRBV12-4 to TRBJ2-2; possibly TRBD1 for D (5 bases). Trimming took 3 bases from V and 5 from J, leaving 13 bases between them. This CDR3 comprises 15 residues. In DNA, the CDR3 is TGTGCCAGCAGTTTCGGGCAGGGTTCAACCGGGGAGCTGTTTTTT. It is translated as CASSFGQGSTGELFF.

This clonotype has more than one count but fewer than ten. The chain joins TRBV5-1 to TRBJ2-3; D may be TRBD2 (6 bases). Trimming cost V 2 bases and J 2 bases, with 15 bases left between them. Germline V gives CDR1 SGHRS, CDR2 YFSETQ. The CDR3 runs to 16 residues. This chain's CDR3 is CASSFGNSGSTDTQYF. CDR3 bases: TGCGCCAGCAGCTTCGGAAATAGCGGCTCCACAGATACGCAGTATTTT.

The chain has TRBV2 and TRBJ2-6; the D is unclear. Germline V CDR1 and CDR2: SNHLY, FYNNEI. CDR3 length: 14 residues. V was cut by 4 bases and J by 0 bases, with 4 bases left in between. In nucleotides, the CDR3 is TGTGCCAGCAGTGGCGTCTCTGGGGCCAACGTCCTGACTTTC. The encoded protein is CASSGVSGANVLTF.

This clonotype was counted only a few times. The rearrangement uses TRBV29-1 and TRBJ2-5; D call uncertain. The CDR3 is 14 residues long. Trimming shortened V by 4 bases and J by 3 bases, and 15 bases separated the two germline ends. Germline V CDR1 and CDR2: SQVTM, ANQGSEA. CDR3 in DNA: TGCAGCGTTGTAAGCAGGCCCCCAAAAGAGACCCAGTACTTC. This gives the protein CSVVSRPPKETQYF.

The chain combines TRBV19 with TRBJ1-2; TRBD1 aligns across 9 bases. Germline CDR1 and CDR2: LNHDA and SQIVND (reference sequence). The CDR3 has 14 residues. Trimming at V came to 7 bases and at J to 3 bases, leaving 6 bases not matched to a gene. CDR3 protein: CASIPTGGDYGYTF. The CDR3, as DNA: TGTGCCAGTATTCCGACAGGGGGGGACTATGGCTACACCTTC.

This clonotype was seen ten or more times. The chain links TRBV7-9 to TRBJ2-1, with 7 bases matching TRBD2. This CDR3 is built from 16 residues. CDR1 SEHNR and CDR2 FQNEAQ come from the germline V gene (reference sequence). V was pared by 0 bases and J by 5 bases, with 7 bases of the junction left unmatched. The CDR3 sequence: CASSLALSAGDNEQFF. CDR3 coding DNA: TGTGCCAGCAGCTTAGCGCTTTCGGCGGGAGACAATGAGCAGTTCTTC.